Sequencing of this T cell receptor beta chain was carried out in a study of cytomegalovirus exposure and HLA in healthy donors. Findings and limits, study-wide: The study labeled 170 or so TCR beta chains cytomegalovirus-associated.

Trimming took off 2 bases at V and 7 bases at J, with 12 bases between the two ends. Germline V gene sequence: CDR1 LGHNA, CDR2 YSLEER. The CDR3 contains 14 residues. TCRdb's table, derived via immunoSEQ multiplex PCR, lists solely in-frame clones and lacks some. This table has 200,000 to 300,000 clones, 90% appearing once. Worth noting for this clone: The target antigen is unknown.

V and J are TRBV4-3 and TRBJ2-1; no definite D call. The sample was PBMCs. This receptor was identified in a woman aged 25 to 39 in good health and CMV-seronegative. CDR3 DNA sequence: TGCGCCAGCAGCCAAAGCAGAACAGCTAATGAGCAGTTCTTC. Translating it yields CASSQSRTANEQFF.